The clone carrying this T cell receptor beta chain was picked up one time. This record belongs to a study of blood T cell repertoires in COVID-19. The data were produced by immunoSEQ multiplex PCR, yet TCRdb's version contains in-frame clones alone and is incomplete. In the table there are around 260,000 clones, around nine tenths of which are singletons. With 5 bases removed from V and 4 bases from J, the gap between germline ends came to 14 bases. Germline V gene data show CDR1 as LNHDA and CDR2 as SQIVND (reference sequence). The CDR3 has 15 residues. Sequences were obtained from peripheral blood. The TCR comes from a woman in her 70s with COVID-19, enrolled during active disease. The rearrangement uses TRBV19 and TRBJ2-2; a weak D match, TRBD2 (5 bases). CDR3 nucleotides: TGTGCCAGTAGTGAGGGCAGGCAGCTCACCGGGGAGCTGTTTTTT. It yields the protein CASSEGRQLTGELFF. The whole variable domain, remainder taken from reference TRBV19 and TRBJ2-2, is DGGITQSPKYLFRKEGQNVTLSCEQNLNHDAMYWYRQDPGQGLRLIYYSQIVNDFQKGDIAEGYSVSREKKESFPLTVTSAQKNPTAFYLCASSEGRQLTGELFFGEGSRLTVL.